Presented here are 14 T cell receptor beta chains from one specimen sequenced in a study of shared clonotypes between healthy human individuals. CD45RO-negative CD8 cells positively selected for CCR7 made up the naive population, which excluded terminally differentiated effector memory CD45RA+ cells. Sequenced by immunoSEQ multiplex PCR; TCRdb stores in-frame clones only, minus some. Counted here are about 2 million clones, less than 95% occurring once; the ten biggest clones make up 0.95% to 1.5%. The material sequenced was naive CD8+ T cells sorted from blood. The receptors were sampled from a man aged 18 to 29 in good health.

The V and J genes are TRBV18 and TRBJ2-1; the match to TRBD1 covers 7 bases. CDR1 KGHSH and CDR2 LQKENI come from the germline V gene. This CDR3 comprises 16 residues. Trimming cost V 0 bases and J 4 bases; bases outside gene matches: 6. CDR3 coding DNA: TGTGCCAGCTCACCACCGGTGGCAGGGGGATACAATGAGCAGTTCTTC. This encodes CASSPPVAGGYNEQFF.

The chain has TRBV29-1 and TRBJ1-2; tentative D call: TRBD1 (6 bases). V shed 4 bases and J shed 4 bases, with 13 bases lying between them. The CDR3 runs to 13 residues. Germline V gene lookup returns CDR1 SQVTM and CDR2 ANQGSEA. The CDR3 DNA reads as TGCAGCGTTGGAGCAGGGGAGAGCTATGGCTACACCTTC. Its translation: CSVGAGESYGYTF.

V gene TRBV7-9 combines with J gene TRBJ1-1; D gene uncertain. Germline CDR1 SEHNR, CDR2 FQNEAQ (reference sequence). The CDR3 consists of 13 residues. The V gene lost 5 bases and the J gene lost 1 base, with 8 bases spanning the gap. CDR3 residues: CASSPPANTEAFF. For the CDR3, the DNA is TGTGCCAGCAGCCCCCCAGCGAACACTGAAGCTTTCTTT.

The J gene is TRBJ2-1, the V gene TRBV5-1, with 8 bases identical to TRBD2. Germline lookup yields CDR1 SGHRS and CDR2 YFSETQ. V dropped 0 bases and J dropped 3; count of bases not matched to a gene: 11. The CDR3 runs 18 residues. The CDR3 region is CASSLGGSGATYYNEQFF. CDR3 coding DNA: TGCGCCAGCAGCTTGGGGGGTAGCGGGGCTACCTACTACAATGAGCAGTTCTTC.

This clone was seen just once. This sample also contains other DNA sequences that code for the same CDR3. The chain couples TRBV11-2 to TRBJ2-7; possibly TRBD1 or TRBD2 for D (5 bases each). Looked up from germline, CDR1 is SGHAT and CDR2 is FQNNGV. Trimming removed 6 bases at V and 0 bases at J, with 9 bases between. CDR3 length: 13 residues. The CDR3 protein is CASSSGPSYEQYF. The CDR3 DNA reads as TGTGCCAGCAGTTCGGGACCCTCCTACGAGCAGTACTTC.

The chain carries TRBV30 and TRBJ2-3; 11 bases match TRBD2. V dropped 8 bases and J dropped 4; count of bases not matched to a gene: 8. The CDR3 is 14 residues long. CDR1 is GTSNPN, CDR2 SVGIG, per germline (reference sequence). DNA of the CDR3: TGTGCCCACCTACTAGCGGGAGTGGCAGATACGCAGTATTTT. This encodes CAHLLAGVADTQYF.

This rearrangement joins TRBV6-1 to TRBJ1-6, with no clear D. Germline lookup yields CDR1 MNHNS and CDR2 SASEGT. Trimming left V 3 bases short and J 5 bases short, with 8 bases between. This CDR3 is 14 amino acids long. The DNA of the CDR3 is TGTGCCAGCAGTGATAACCCCAATAATTCACCCCTCCACTTT. Protein sequence: CASSDNPNNSPLHF.

This clone has only one observation. The chain combines TRBV7-9 with TRBJ1-4; 8 nucleotides agree with TRBD1. CDR1 is SEHNR, CDR2 FQNEAQ, per germline (reference sequence). This CDR3 is 14 amino acids long. V was pared by 5 bases and J by 8 bases, with 7 bases of the junction left unmatched. CDR3 nucleotides: TGTGCCAGCAGCGATCCAGGGGGCGACGAAAAACTGTTTTTT. Protein product: CASSDPGGDEKLFF. The full variable domain, with the rest looked up from reference TRBV7-9 and TRBJ1-4, is DTGVSQNPRHKITKRGQNVTFRCDPISEHNRLYWYRQTLGQGPEFLTYFQNEAQLEKSRLLSDRFSAERPKGSFSTLEIQRTEQGDSAMYLCASSDPGGDEKLFFGSGTQLSVL.

About this clone: The same CDR3 can be traced to other DNA sequences in this sample. The V gene is TRBV6-5, the J gene TRBJ1-5; a weak D match, TRBD1 (5 bases). Germline V gives CDR1 MNHEY, CDR2 SVGAGI. V lost 2 bases and J lost 7, with 9 bases in between. The CDR3 has 13 amino acids. CDR3 DNA sequence: TGTGCCAGCAGTTACGGGGGGGGACAGCCCCAGCATTTT. Protein product: CASSYGGGQPQHF.

The chain has TRBV2 and TRBJ1-2; tentatively, D is TRBD1 (5 bases). CDR1 SNHLY and CDR2 FYNNEI come from the germline V gene. V lost 4 bases and J 4 bases, leaving 13 bases between the germline ends. This CDR3 region has 14 residues. CDR3 amino acids: CASSGGTKPYGYTF. The CDR3 coding sequence is TGTGCCAGCAGTGGTGGGACCAAACCCTATGGCTACACCTTC.

The chain carries TRBV7-6 and TRBJ1-1; 8 nucleotides match TRBD1. Germline V gene sequence: CDR1 SGHVS, CDR2 FNYEAQ. CDR3 length: 14 residues. Trimming at V came to 2 bases and at J to 7 bases, leaving 6 bases not matched to a gene. The DNA for the CDR3 is TGTGCCAGCAGCTTAAGTGACAGGGGAAATGAAGCTTTCTTT. It yields the protein CASSLSDRGNEAFF.

The chain is built from TRBV6-1 and TRBJ1-6, with a possible D match to TRBD1 (6 bases). V was trimmed by 2 bases and J by 7 bases, leaving 21 bases between them. Germline V gene sequence: CDR1 MNHNS, CDR2 SASEGT. The CDR3 totals 18 residues. The CDR3 nucleotides read TGTGCCAGCAGTGAATTGGTAACAGGGCACCGATTAAATTCACCCCTCCACTTT. It codes for CASSELVTGHRLNSPLHF.

For this clone: In the same sample, other DNA sequences code for this CDR3. The V and J genes are TRBV6-5 and TRBJ2-3; D remains unclear. The germline V gene has CDR1 MNHEY and CDR2 SVGAGI. The ends were cut back, 0 bases at V and 5 bases at J, with 3 bases in the middle. This CDR3 comprises 12 residues. Here the CDR3 DNA reads TGTGCCAGCAGTTACTCGGGAGATACGCAGTATTTT. It encodes CASSYSGDTQYF.

The V gene is TRBV11-2, the J gene TRBJ1-1; TRBD1 agrees at 11 bases. Germline V gene lookup returns CDR1 SGHAT and CDR2 FQNNGV. V dropped 5 bases and J dropped 5; count of bases not matched to a gene: 7. The CDR3 sequence is 15 residues long. The CDR3 spells CASSPWDRGETEAFF. In DNA, the CDR3 is TGTGCCAGCAGCCCTTGGGACAGGGGGGAGACTGAAGCTTTCTTT.